Each of the 15 T cell receptor beta chains below was sequenced from the same sample in a study of identical twins. TCRdb analysed the 5' RACE reads with MiXCR anew, one entry per CDR3 protein. Of 300,000 to 400,000 distinct CDR3 sequences listed, 9% were seen once; the top ten hold over 7%. Source material: naive T cells sorted from blood. These receptors were collected from a woman between 50 and 59 years old in good health.

This clonotype was picked up many times. DNA of the CDR3: TGCGCCAGCAGCCCCCTATTTGGCGGGAGTATGGAGACCCAGTACTTC. Its translation: CASSPLFGGSMETQYF. The chain recombines TRBV4-1 with TRBJ2-5, with 7 positions matching TRBD2. J lost 5 bases, V lost 4 bases, and 13 bases had no gene match. This CDR3 contains 16 residues. From germline, CDR1 is MGHRA and CDR2 YSYEKL.

The chain uses TRBV5-1 and TRBJ2-2, with TRBD2 matching 7 bases. Unmatched junction bases numbered 2, after V lost 1 base and J lost 5 bases. The CDR3 contains 14 residues. CDR1 and CDR2 (germline): SGHRS, YFSETQ. The CDR3 spells CASSLLSGTGELFF. The CDR3, as DNA: TGCGCCAGCAGCTTGCTTAGCGGGACCGGGGAGCTGTTTTTT.

The chain uses TRBV5-1 and TRBJ2-5, with 8 bases aligning to TRBD2. The V and J ends lost 4 bases and 1 base, in that order; junction bases with no gene match: 9. Germline V lookup: CDR1 SGHRS, CDR2 YFSETQ. The CDR3 has 16 residues. The CDR3 loop reads CASSGARAGGQETQYF. DNA of the CDR3: TGCGCCAGCAGCGGGGCCAGGGCGGGAGGCCAAGAGACCCAGTACTTC.

V is TRBV10-2 and J is TRBJ2-1; 7 nucleotides match TRBD2. The CDR3 consists of 15 residues. V lost 7 bases to trimming and J lost 5 bases; unmatched junction nucleotides: 11. Germline loops: CDR1 WSHSY, CDR2 SAAADI. In DNA form, the CDR3 reads TGCGCCAGCATCGGGGATAGCGGGCGACACAATGAGCAGTTCTTC. Translated, it gives CASIGDSGRHNEQFF.

This clonotype was seen repeatedly, ten times or more. This chain joins TRBV29-1 and TRBJ2-1; no reliable D call. The CDR3 covers 16 residues. The V and J ends lost 1 base and 1 base respectively, with 14 bases between them. CDR1 SQVTM and CDR2 ANQGSEA come from the germline V gene. CDR3 bases: TGCAGCGTTGAAGGTGGGCCAGGTCGATCCTACAATGAGCAGTTCTTC. It specifies CSVEGGPGRSYNEQFF.

The table lists this clonotype with many counts. This chain joins TRBV16 and TRBJ2-1; the match to TRBD1 covers 10 bases. V lost 3 bases and J lost 6; bases outside the gene matches: 2. The CDR3 sequence is 14 residues long. CDR1 KGHSY and CDR2 FQNENV come from the germline V gene. For the CDR3, the DNA is TGTGCCAGCAGCCATAGGACAGGGGGCAATGAGCAGTTCTTC. It specifies CASSHRTGGNEQFF.

The rearrangement joins TRBV7-8 to TRBJ2-3, with TRBD2 matching over 10 bases. CDR1 and CDR2 from the germline V gene are SGHVS and FQNEAQ. The CDR3 spans 14 residues. J gave up 6 bases and V 7 bases, and 7 bases lay outside the gene matches. The CDR3 DNA sequence: TGTGCCAGCACCCATAGCGGGAGGTCCGATACGCAGTATTTT. It yields the protein CASTHSGRSDTQYF.

The CDR3 spells CASSFRLPGGNIQYF. Written as DNA, the CDR3 is TGTGCCAGCAGCTTTAGGCTCCCTGGCGGAAACATTCAGTACTTC. The chain uses TRBV7-2 and TRBJ2-4; no firm D call. V was trimmed by 3 bases and J by 6 bases, leaving 15 bases between them. The germline V gene encodes CDR1 SGHTA and CDR2 FQGNSA. The CDR3 is 15 amino acids.

Many counts were recorded for this clonotype. The chain uses TRBV4-1 and TRBJ1-5; D gene unclear. V was clipped by 1 base and J by 2 bases, with 9 bases between them. This CDR3 contains 15 residues. Germline V CDR1 and CDR2: MGHRA, YSYEKL. CDR3 loop: CASSQAMLGNQPQHF. CDR3 nucleotide sequence: TGCGCCAGCAGCCAAGCGATGTTGGGCAATCAGCCCCAGCATTTT.

The rearrangement links TRBV7-9 to TRBJ1-6; D perhaps matches TRBD1 (5 bases). The ends were cut back, 6 bases at V and 5 bases at J, with 8 bases in the middle. CDR1 and CDR2 from the germline V gene are SEHNR and FQNEAQ (reference sequence). The CDR3 sequence is 13 residues long. CDR3 sequence: CASRGQDNSPLHF. CDR3 bases: TGTGCCAGCAGGGGGCAGGATAATTCACCCCTCCACTTT.

J is TRBJ2-1 and V is TRBV7-9, with TRBD2 matching 11 bases. The germline V gene encodes CDR1 SEHNR and CDR2 FQNEAQ (reference sequence). Losses at the gene ends were 5 bases for V and 5 bases for J; bases not matched to a gene: 5. The CDR3 runs 15 residues. This chain's CDR3 is CASSHTSGSDNEQFF. The CDR3, as DNA: TGTGCCAGCAGCCATACTAGCGGGAGTGACAATGAGCAGTTCTTC.

The sample holds a few counts of this clonotype. V is TRBV20-1 and J is TRBJ1-1; D not certain. Germline values: CDR1 DFQATT, CDR2 SNEGSKA (reference sequence). V was clipped by 1 base and J by 2 bases, with 14 bases between them. The CDR3 sequence is 15 residues long. CDR3 sequence (DNA): TGCAGTGCTAGAGGGTTGGGCAGCTTAAACACTGAAGCTTTCTTT. It yields the protein CSARGLGSLNTEAFF.

The table lists this clonotype with a few counts. The rearrangement uses TRBV12-3 or TRBV12-4 and TRBJ2-7; D gene unclear. V gave up 0 bases and J gave up 0 bases, with 12 bases separating them. The length of the CDR3 is 16 residues. CDR3 coding DNA: TGTGCCAGCAGTTTAGCGAGGCCAGCGAGCTCCTACGAGCAGTACTTC. This gives the protein CASSLARPASSYEQYF.

The chain uses TRBV4-1 and TRBJ2-7, with D unresolved. The germline gives CDR1 MGHRA, CDR2 YSYEKL. The CDR3 length is 14 residues. V lost 0 bases and J 7 bases, leaving 13 bases between the germline ends. The CDR3 coding sequence is TGCGCCAGCAGCCAAGAGATGACCAGTGGAGAGCAGTACGTC. This encodes CASSQEMTSGEQYV.

The sample holds many counts of this clonotype. The V and J genes are TRBV5-1 and TRBJ2-5; weak D call: TRBD1 (5 bases). Trimming pared 0 bases from V and 4 bases from J, leaving 10 bases between. The CDR3 extends over 14 amino acids. The germline CDR1 and CDR2 sequences are SGHRS and YFSETQ. CDR3 DNA: TGCGCCAGCAGCTTGGCAGGGATGGGAGAGACCCAGTACTTC. Translating gives CASSLAGMGETQYF.